The present T cell receptor (beta chain) was sequenced within a study of T cells in Graves' hyperthyroidism and ophthalmopathy. Regions amplified from RNA transcripts were the TCR beta CDR3 regions. During a first-round RT-PCR of the TCR CDR3, the HTBI primer set was used. Each CDR3 protein gets one entry after TCRdb re-called the multiplex PCR reads with MiXCR. Here the sample spans about 840,000 distinct CDR3 sequences, more than 30% being singletons. Pregnant or lactating patients were excluded, as were those with uncontrolled infection or other autoimmune disease. Cells are PBMCs isolated from roughly 9.3 ml of fresh blood. The table lists this clonotype with a few counts. Antigen: not known. General study findings and limits: Before onset, ophthalmopathy was predicted by the model a median around 6 months earlier.

V lost 8 bases and J lost 1, with 11 bases in between. Germline V gene data show CDR1 as SGHTA and CDR2 as FQGNSA. The CDR3 has 13 residues. This TCR was recovered from a man aged 18 to 29 with Graves' hyperthyroidism. The J gene is TRBJ1-1, the V gene TRBV7-2; D ambiguous. Sequenced: blood. CDR3: CASGPGRNTEAFF. CDR3 nucleotides: TGTGCCAGCGGGCCTGGACGGAACACTGAAGCTTTCTTT.